The text below deals with one TCR beta chain. Its target is not known. This sample was taken from a study of cytomegalovirus exposure and HLA in healthy donors. Findings and caveats of the study: Using the classifier, cytomegalovirus status was reportedly diagnosed with high specificity and sensitivity. Cytomegalovirus-associated status was assigned to roughly 160 TCR beta chains.

This table comes from immunoSEQ multiplex PCR, and its TCRdb copy is limited to in-frame clones, with some not included. This sample has fewer than 200,000 clones, with roughly 80% found just once. V lost 4 bases and J 0 bases, leaving 12 bases between the germline ends. Germline V gene lookup returns CDR1 SGDLS and CDR2 YYNGEE. The CDR3 has 15 residues. Sequencing was done on a sample of PBMCs. The J gene is TRBJ2-3, the V gene TRBV9, with no clear D. The receptor's source is a woman aged 18 to 35 in good health and CMV-seropositive. CDR3 DNA sequence: TGTGCCAGCAGCCCCCTACTCGGGAGCACAGATACGCAGTATTTT. Its translation is CASSPLLGSTDTQYF.